This is a list of T cell receptor beta chains from one sample in a study of T-cell reconstitution after alpha-beta-depleted transplantation in children. TCRdb processed the PCR reads anew with MiXCR; each CDR3 protein has one entry. The sample shows about 580,000 distinct CDR3 sequences, roughly 24% of them seen only once. Sample: PBMCs, mostly from graft donor cells, taken 360 days after TCRalphabeta/CD19-depleted stem cell transplant. All receptors derive from a boy younger than two who had a stem cell transplant for acute myeloid leukemia, so the T cells may come from the graft donor. The CDR3 runs from the conserved cysteine through the conserved F or W. The order of the fields is V gene, clone size, D gene, J gene, CDR3 protein, CDR3 DNA. The D gene is left open where the match is weak. The size field is filled for only some rows; it gives once, few, many or a size class.

TRBV20-1	many	TRBD1	TRBJ2-4	CSVSRAGTGKNIQYF	TGCAGCGTCTCTCGCGCCGGGACAGGCAAAAACATTCAGTACTTC
TRBV7-2	few	-	TRBJ2-3	CASSFIGGPGDTQYF	TGTGCCAGCAGCTTTATAGGGGGGCCGGGAGATACGCAGTATTTT
TRBV6-1	-	-	TRBJ1-1	CASSEQVNTEAFF	TGTGCCAGCAGTGAACAAGTGAACACTGAAGCTTTCTTT
TRBV24-1	-	TRBD2	TRBJ2-1	CATSEAGGSSSYNEQFF	TGTGCCACCAGTGAAGCGGGGGGGTCAAGCTCCTACAATGAGCAGTTCTTC
TRBV19	many	-	TRBJ2-3	CASDGDGIDTQYF	TGTGCCAGTGACGGGGACGGAATAGATACGCAGTATTTT
TRBV20-1	few	-	TRBJ2-7	CSARDVSSYEQYF	TGCAGTGCTAGAGATGTGAGCTCCTACGAGCAGTACTTC
TRBV7-3	many	-	TRBJ1-2	CASSFNREVTSRIYGYTF	TGTGCCAGCAGCTTCAACAGGGAGGTAACTTCGCGGATCTATGGCTACACCTTC
TRBV20-1	few	-	TRBJ1-5	CSASGGEARGQPQHF	TGCAGTGCTAGTGGCGGGGAGGCCCGTGGTCAGCCCCAGCATTTT
TRBV20-1	-	-	TRBJ1-1	CSARPPGGGTEAFF	TGCAGTGCTAGGCCTCCCGGAGGTGGGACTGAAGCTTTCTTT
TRBV20-1	few	-	TRBJ2-5	CSARGRGGEETQYF	TGCAGTGCTAGAGGCAGGGGAGGGGAAGAGACCCAGTACTTC
TRBV29-1	few	-	TRBJ2-3	CSVAGKGITDTQYF	TGCAGCGTTGCCGGTAAGGGCATCACAGATACGCAGTATTTT
TRBV9	-	-	TRBJ2-3	CASSVDRVGPTDTQYF	TGTGCCAGCAGCGTAGATAGGGTGGGTCCCACAGATACGCAGTATTTT
TRBV20-1	many	-	TRBJ1-5	CSARSGPQPQHF	TGCAGTGCTAGATCTGGGCCCCAGCCCCAGCATTTT